This TCR beta chain was sequenced in a study of human T cells and chemical hapten exposure. Germline V lookup: CDR1 LGHNA, CDR2 YSLEER. The length of the CDR3 is 14 residues. Trimming removed 4 bases from V and 7 bases from J, with 13 bases in between. Each CDR3 protein is one row after TCRdb ran MiXCR on the RACE reads. The sample lists hundreds of thousands of distinct CDR3 sequences, about 6.3% seen once, with approximately 5.4% in the top ten. Time point noted: patch test 2, 6 weeks after DPC sensitization. The treatment denotes: therapeutic diphenylcyclopropenone sensitization with weekly scalp DPC.

The sample here was whole blood, taken in connection with sensitization to the hapten diphenylcyclopropenone (DPC). The TCR originated in a woman aged 18-35 years with alopecia areata. Some clones in this sample may be carry-over from other donors' samples. The chain carries TRBV4-3 and TRBJ1-4; D gene ambiguous. The CDR3 reads CASSLTRRAEKLFF. The CDR3 DNA is TGCGCCAGCAGCCTAACAAGGAGGGCTGAAAAACTGTTTTTT.